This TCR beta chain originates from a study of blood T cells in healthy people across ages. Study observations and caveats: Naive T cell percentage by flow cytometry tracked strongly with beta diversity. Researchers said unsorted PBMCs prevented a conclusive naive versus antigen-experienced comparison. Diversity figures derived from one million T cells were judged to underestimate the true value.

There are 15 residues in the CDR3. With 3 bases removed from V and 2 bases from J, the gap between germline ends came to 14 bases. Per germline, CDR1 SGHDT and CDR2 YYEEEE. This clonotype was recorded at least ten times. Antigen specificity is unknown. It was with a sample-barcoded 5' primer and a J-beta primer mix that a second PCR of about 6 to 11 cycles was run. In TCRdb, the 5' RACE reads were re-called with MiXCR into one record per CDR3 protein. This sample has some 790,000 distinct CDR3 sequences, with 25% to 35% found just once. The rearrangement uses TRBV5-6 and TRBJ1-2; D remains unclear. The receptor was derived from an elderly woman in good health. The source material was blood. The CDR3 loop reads CASSSAVGPNYGYTF. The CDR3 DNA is TGTGCCAGCAGCTCCGCCGTAGGGCCAAACTATGGCTACACCTTC.